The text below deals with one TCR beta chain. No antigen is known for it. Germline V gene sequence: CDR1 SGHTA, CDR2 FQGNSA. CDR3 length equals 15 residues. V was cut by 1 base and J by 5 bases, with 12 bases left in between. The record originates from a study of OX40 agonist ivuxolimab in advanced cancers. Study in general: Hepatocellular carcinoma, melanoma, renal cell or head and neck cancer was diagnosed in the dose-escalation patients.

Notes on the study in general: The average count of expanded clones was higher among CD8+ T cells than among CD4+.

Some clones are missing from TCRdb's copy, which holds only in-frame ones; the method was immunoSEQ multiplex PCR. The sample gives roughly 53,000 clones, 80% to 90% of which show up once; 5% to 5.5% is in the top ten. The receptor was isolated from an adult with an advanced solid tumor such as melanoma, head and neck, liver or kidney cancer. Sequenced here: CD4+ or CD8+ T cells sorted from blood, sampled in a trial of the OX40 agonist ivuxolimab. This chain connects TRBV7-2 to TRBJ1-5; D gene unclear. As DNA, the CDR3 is TGTGCCAGCAGCTTAGAGAGCCTGGGAGATCAGCCCCAGCATTTT. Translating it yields CASSLESLGDQPQHF. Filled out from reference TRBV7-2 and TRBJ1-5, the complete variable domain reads GAGVSQSPSNKVTEKGKDVELRCDPISGHTALYWYRQSLGQGLEFLIYFQGNSAPDKSGLPSDRFSAERTGGSVSTLTIQRTQQEDSAVYLCASSLESLGDQPQHFGDGTRLSIL.